This TCR beta chain was recovered during a study of identical twins. TCRdb fed the 5' RACE reads into MiXCR, producing one record per CDR3 protein. In the table there are hundreds of thousands of distinct CDR3 sequences, 20% to 25% of which are singletons. This clonotype was recorded at least ten times. No antigen is known for it. Whole-study findings and limits: Sequences that were beta out-of-frame showed weaker excess twin sharing. With monozygotic twins, out-of-frame TCR alpha sharing exceeded what models estimated.

These data were also filed under a second study, of T cells expressing NK-cell markers.

The sample was CD4+ T cells sorted from blood. The clonotype comes from a woman aged 18-29 years in good health.

CDR3 sequence (DNA): TGTGCCAGCAGCTCGGGTAAAACGCAGTATTTT. Protein sequence: CASSSGKTQYF. The chain links TRBV5-6 to TRBJ2-5; D is undetermined. The J call is uncertain, as TRBJ2-3 better fits the DNA end. The CDR3 runs 11 residues. Germline V gives CDR1 SGHDT, CDR2 YYEEEE.